A single sample gave rise to the 22 T cell receptor beta chains below, sequenced in a study of neurological immune-mediated disorders. TCRdb recomputed calls from the 5' RACE reads with MiXCR, one row per CDR3 protein. The sample contains about 54,000 distinct CDR3 sequences, 4% of which appear only once. Sequencing input: CD4+ T cells from blood. Receptors were obtained from a woman between 40 and 55 years old with multiple sclerosis.

This clonotype showed up many times. The V call is TRBV15, the J call TRBJ1-1; D not resolved. Trimming left V 0 bases short and J 1 base short, with 6 bases between. CDR3 size: 14 residues. CDR1 is LNHNV, CDR2 YYDKDF, per germline (reference sequence). The DNA of the CDR3 is TGTGCCACCAGCAGAGAGACGGCGAACACTGAAGCTTTCTTT. Translated, it gives CATSRETANTEAFF. The whole variable domain, filled in from reference TRBV15 and TRBJ1-1, reads DAMVIQNPRYQVTQFGKPVTLSCSQTLNHNVMYWYQQKSSQAPKLLFHYYDKDFNNEADTPDNFQSRRPNTSFCFLDIRSPGLGDTAMYLCATSRETANTEAFFGQGTRLTVV.

There are many counts of this clonotype. The chain uses TRBV6-6 and TRBJ1-2; TRBD1 might be the D (5 bases). The CDR3 runs 13 residues. The V gene's germline CDR1 is MNHNY and CDR2 SVGAGI (reference sequence). V dropped 8 bases and J dropped 6 bases, with 16 bases sitting between them. The DNA of the CDR3 is TGTGCCAGCGGTAGGGGCCAGAGTCATGGCTACACCTTC. Translation gives CASGRGQSHGYTF.

The sample holds many counts of this clonotype. The genes are TRBV5-1 and TRBJ2-7; D gene unclear. Germline V gene sequence: CDR1 SGHRS, CDR2 YFSETQ. This CDR3 contains 14 residues. V was shortened by 1 base and J by 4 bases, with 12 bases between the two germline ends. The CDR3 spells CASSLTTHGYEQYF. The CDR3 bases are TGCGCCAGCAGCTTGACGACCCACGGGTACGAGCAGTACTTC. The whole variable domain, remainder taken from reference TRBV5-1 and TRBJ2-7, is KAGVTQTPRYLIKTRGQQVTLSCSPISGHRSVSWYQQTPGQGLQFLFEYFSETQRNKGNFPGRFSGRQFSNSRSEMNVSTLELGDSALYLCASSLTTHGYEQYFGPGTRLTVT.

This clonotype was observed many times. The chain is built from TRBV3-1 and TRBJ2-5, with a weak D call TRBD2 (6 bases). Germline CDR1 is LGHDT and CDR2 is YNNKEL (reference sequence). V lost 10 bases and J 5 bases, leaving 20 bases between the germline ends. The CDR3 contains 14 residues. Here the CDR3 reads CATNPSGLEETQYF. Here the CDR3 DNA reads TGTGCCACCAATCCGAGCGGGCTCGAGGAGACCCAGTACTTC.

This clonotype was detected ten times or more. The chain carries TRBV5-1 and TRBJ2-1, with D uncertain. V lost 4 bases, J lost 0 bases, and 11 bases lay in between. Germline lookup yields CDR1 SGHRS and CDR2 YFSETQ. The CDR3 has 15 amino acids. The CDR3 sequence: CASSPDTLSYNEQFF. CDR3 nucleotides: TGCGCCAGCAGCCCTGACACACTCTCCTACAATGAGCAGTTCTTC.

This clonotype was seen ten or more times. The chain employs TRBV20-1 and TRBJ1-2; the D gene is possibly TRBD1 (5 bases). The CDR3 covers 14 residues. CDR1 is DFQATT, CDR2 SNEGSKA, per germline (reference sequence). Trimming left V 1 base short and J 5 bases short, with 14 bases between. CDR3 bases: TGCAGTGCTAGAGTTGGCGGGGCCGGATATGGCTACACCTTC. Residues: CSARVGGAGYGYTF.

This clonotype was found many times. This chain uses TRBV12-3 or TRBV12-4 with TRBJ1-1; D is undetermined. The CDR3 totals 13 residues. The V gene lost 9 bases and the J gene lost 2 bases, with 13 bases spanning the gap. The DNA of the CDR3 is TGTGCCAGTACAACGTACCCTAACACTGAAGCTTTCTTT. It encodes CASTTYPNTEAFF.

The table lists this clonotype with many counts. The CDR3 protein is CASSPPTGQGAWFF. The CDR3 region has the DNA TGTGCCAGCAGTCCCCCGACGGGGCAGGGGGCTTGGTTCTTC. The gene calls are TRBV6-5 and TRBJ2-1; TRBD1 matches 8 bases. The CDR3 spans 14 residues. V gave up 5 bases and J gave up 15 bases; unmatched junction bases: 15. The germline V gene has CDR1 MNHEY and CDR2 SVGAGI.

This clonotype was picked up many times. The CDR3 spells CSARGLGGSYNEQFF. For the CDR3, the DNA is TGCAGTGCTAGAGGATTGGGGGGGAGCTACAATGAGCAGTTCTTC. The chain couples TRBV20-1 to TRBJ2-1, with 7 bases aligning to TRBD2. Looked up from germline, CDR1 is DFQATT and CDR2 is SNEGSKA (reference sequence). This CDR3 spans 15 amino acids. J lost 3 bases, V lost 1 base, and 6 bases had no gene match.

Many counts were recorded for this clonotype. This chain joins TRBV5-6 and TRBJ1-6; 9 nucleotides agree with TRBD1. Germline CDR1 and CDR2: SGHDT and YYEEEE. The CDR3 runs 18 residues. Trimming at V came to 4 bases and at J to 0 bases, leaving 8 bases not matched to a gene. CDR3 sequence: CASSPTGGPSSYNSPLHF. CDR3 DNA: TGTGCCAGCAGCCCGACAGGGGGGCCCAGCTCCTATAATTCACCCCTCCACTTT.

This clonotype appeared many times. The chain is built from TRBV5-1 and TRBJ2-3; 8 positions agree with TRBD2. Trimming took 1 base from V and 5 from J; bases not matched to a gene: 9. Germline V gene lookup returns CDR1 SGHRS and CDR2 YFSETQ. This CDR3 is built from 16 residues. The CDR3 DNA sequence: TGCGCCAGCAGCTTGTCGAATAGCGGGATGAAAGATACGCAGTATTTT. Translated: CASSLSNSGMKDTQYF.

This clonotype was counted ten times or more. This rearrangement joins TRBV20-1 to TRBJ2-3; D is possibly TRBD2 (6 bases). This CDR3 contains 13 residues. Germline V gene sequence: CDR1 DFQATT, CDR2 SNEGSKA (reference sequence). V was cut by 7 bases and J by 5 bases, with 16 bases left in between. CDR3 DNA: TGCAGTGTCAGCCGCGGGGCCGGAGATACGCAGTATTTT. Translation: CSVSRGAGDTQYF.

This clonotype was seen ten or more times. The chain links TRBV7-2 to TRBJ1-2; D is possibly TRBD1 (5 bases). With 2 bases removed from V and 3 bases from J, the gap between germline ends came to 10 bases. This CDR3 spans 14 amino acids. Germline V gene data show CDR1 as SGHTA and CDR2 as FQGNSA. CDR3 sequence: CASSLMVGDYGYTF. CDR3 coding DNA: TGTGCCAGCAGCTTAATGGTAGGGGACTATGGCTACACCTTC.

A few counts support this clonotype. The DNA for the CDR3 is TGTGCCAGCTCACCCCGACAGGACGATTCACCCCTCCACTTT. Translation gives CASSPRQDDSPLHF. The chain carries TRBV18 and TRBJ1-6, with a tentative D call TRBD1 (6 bases). Germline V gene sequence: CDR1 KGHSH, CDR2 LQKENI. The length of the CDR3 is 14 residues. V shed 3 bases and J shed 8 bases, with 11 bases lying between them.

This clonotype has a count of ten or more. The chain joins TRBV4-2 to TRBJ2-3, with D possibly matching TRBD2 (7 bases). Trimming removed 1 base at V and 4 bases at J, with 12 bases between. This CDR3 has 15 amino acids. CDR1 and CDR2 from the germline V gene are LGHNA and YNFKEQ. CDR3 amino acids: CASSQAGGGADTQYF. The CDR3 DNA is TGTGCCAGCAGCCAAGCGGGGGGCGGAGCAGATACGCAGTATTTT.

This clonotype was detected many times. This chain connects TRBV9 to TRBJ1-1, with a possible D match to TRBD1 (6 bases). The CDR3 sequence is 15 residues long. Between the trimmed V and J ends, which lost 1 base and 8 bases, there was a span of 18 bases. Germline CDR1 reads SGDLS; CDR2 reads YYNGEE. The CDR3 nucleotides are TGTGCCAGCAGCGTAAAGGGACACCCGAAGGAGGAAGCTTTCTTT. Residues: CASSVKGHPKEEAFF. The whole variable domain, filled in from reference TRBV9 and TRBJ1-1, reads DSGVTQTPKHLITATGQRVTLRCSPRSGDLSVYWYQQSLDQGLQFLIQYYNGEERAKGNILERFSAQQFPDLHSELNLSSLELGDSALYFCASSVKGHPKEEAFFGQGTRLTVV.

There are many counts of this clonotype. The chain has TRBV20-1 and TRBJ2-1; 8 bases line up with TRBD2. Trimming removed 0 bases from V and 4 bases from J; junction bases left unmatched: 5. Germline CDR1 is DFQATT and CDR2 is SNEGSKA (reference sequence). The CDR3 consists of 15 residues. CDR3 region: CSARDPAGGYNEQFF. CDR3 sequence (DNA): TGCAGTGCTAGAGACCCTGCGGGGGGTTACAATGAGCAGTTCTTC.

The chain links TRBV29-1 to TRBJ1-2; D is uncertain. The germline gives CDR1 SQVTM, CDR2 ANQGSEA. Between the trimmed V and J ends, which lost 7 bases and 4 bases, there was a span of 13 bases. This CDR3 contains 12 residues. CDR3 coding DNA: TGCAGCGAACAGAGAGGGTCCTATGGCTACACCTTC. It translates to CSEQRGSYGYTF.

This clonotype was found many times. V and J are TRBV12-3 or TRBV12-4 and TRBJ1-5; D is perhaps TRBD1 (5 bases). The CDR3 is 15 amino acids. V was shortened by 3 bases and J by 0 bases, with 9 bases between the two germline ends. The CDR3 spells CASSLGQTSNQPQHF. The CDR3 DNA reads TGTGCCAGCAGTTTGGGGCAGACTAGCAATCAGCCCCAGCATTTT.

This clonotype was observed many times. The chain joins TRBV5-1 to TRBJ2-7; D assignment may be TRBD1 or TRBD2 (6 bases each). Germline-derived CDR1 and CDR2 are SGHRS and YFSETQ. Trimming removed 5 bases from V and 3 bases from J, with 12 bases in between. This CDR3 spans 13 amino acids. CDR3 region: CASSRGLDYEQYF. CDR3 DNA: TGCGCCAGCAGTCGGGGGCTAGACTACGAGCAGTACTTC.

This clonotype was found many times. The V call is TRBV20-1, the J call TRBJ2-1; 7 bases line up with TRBD2. Germline V gene data show CDR1 as DFQATT and CDR2 as SNEGSKA (reference sequence). This CDR3 spans 15 amino acids. The V and J ends lost 3 bases and 3 bases, in that order; junction bases with no gene match: 8. Here the CDR3 reads CSASYPASGYNEQFF. The CDR3 DNA is TGCAGTGCTAGCTACCCCGCTAGCGGCTACAATGAGCAGTTCTTC.

This clonotype was observed many times. The J gene is TRBJ2-1, the V gene TRBV10-3; 11 bases match TRBD1. This CDR3 is built from 15 residues. With V trimmed by 6 bases and J by 7 bases, 8 bases remained unmatched. Germline V gene sequence: CDR1 ENHRY, CDR2 SYGVKD. CDR3 bases: TGTGCCATCAGGAACCGGGACAGGGGGGGTAATGAGCAGTTCTTC. Residues: CAIRNRDRGGNEQFF.